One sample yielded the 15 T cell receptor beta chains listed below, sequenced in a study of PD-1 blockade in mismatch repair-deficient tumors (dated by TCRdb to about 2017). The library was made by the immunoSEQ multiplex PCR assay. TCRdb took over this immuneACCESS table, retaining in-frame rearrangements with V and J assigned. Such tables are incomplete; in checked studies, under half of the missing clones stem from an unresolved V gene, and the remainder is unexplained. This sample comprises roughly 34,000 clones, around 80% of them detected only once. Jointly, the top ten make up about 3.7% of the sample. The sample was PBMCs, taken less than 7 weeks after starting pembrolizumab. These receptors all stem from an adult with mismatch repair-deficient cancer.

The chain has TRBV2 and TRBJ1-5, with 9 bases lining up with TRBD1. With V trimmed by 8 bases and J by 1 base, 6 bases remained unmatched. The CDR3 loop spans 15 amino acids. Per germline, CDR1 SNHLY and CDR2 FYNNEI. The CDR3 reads CASVLQGASNQPQHF. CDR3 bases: TGTGCCAGCGTGCTACAGGGGGCCAGCAATCAGCCCCAGCATTTT.

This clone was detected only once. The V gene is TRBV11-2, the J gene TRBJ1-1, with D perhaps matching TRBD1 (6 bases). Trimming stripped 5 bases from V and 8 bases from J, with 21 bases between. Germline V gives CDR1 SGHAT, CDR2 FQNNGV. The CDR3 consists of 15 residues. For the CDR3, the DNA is TGTGCCAGCAGCCGCACCTTTCAACCGGACAGAGAAGCTTTCTTT. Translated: CASSRTFQPDREAFF.

Written as DNA, the CDR3 is TGTGCCACCAGCAGAGATCAAGGGGAGGTCGGAATGTATTCCTTAAAGTTATATGGCTACACCTTC. This sequence encodes CATSRDQGEVGMYSLKLYGYTF. The chain combines TRBV15 with TRBJ1-2; a possible D gene is TRBD1 (5 bases). This CDR3 region has 22 residues. CDR1 and CDR2 (germline): LNHNV, YYDKDF (reference sequence). V was pared by 0 bases and J by 5 bases, with 34 bases between.

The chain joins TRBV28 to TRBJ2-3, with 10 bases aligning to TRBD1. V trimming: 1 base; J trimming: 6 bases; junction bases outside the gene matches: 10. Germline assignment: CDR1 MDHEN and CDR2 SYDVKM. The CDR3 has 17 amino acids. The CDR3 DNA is TGTGCCAGCAGTTTATCCACCGGACAGGGGGGCTCGGATACGCAGTATTTT. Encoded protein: CASSLSTGQGGSDTQYF.

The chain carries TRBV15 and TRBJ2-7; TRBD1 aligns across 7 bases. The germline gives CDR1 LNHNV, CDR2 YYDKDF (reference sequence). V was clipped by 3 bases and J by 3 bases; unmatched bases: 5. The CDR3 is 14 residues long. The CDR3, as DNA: TGTGCCACCAGCAGTCACCGGGACAGCTACGAGCAGTACTTC. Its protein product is CATSSHRDSYEQYF.

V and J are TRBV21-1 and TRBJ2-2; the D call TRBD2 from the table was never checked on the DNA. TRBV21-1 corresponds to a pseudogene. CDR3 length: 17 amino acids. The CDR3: CASSKAQERECTGELFF. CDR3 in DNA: TGTGCCAGCAGCAAAGCGCAGGAGCGGGAGTGCACCGGGGAGCTGTTTTTT.

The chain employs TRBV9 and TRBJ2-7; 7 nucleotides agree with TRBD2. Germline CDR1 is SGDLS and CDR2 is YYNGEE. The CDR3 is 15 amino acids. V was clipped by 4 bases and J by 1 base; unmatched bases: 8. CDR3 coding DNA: TGTGCCAGCAGCATTGAAAGCGGGGTATCCTACGAGCAGTACTTC. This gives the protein CASSIESGVSYEQYF.

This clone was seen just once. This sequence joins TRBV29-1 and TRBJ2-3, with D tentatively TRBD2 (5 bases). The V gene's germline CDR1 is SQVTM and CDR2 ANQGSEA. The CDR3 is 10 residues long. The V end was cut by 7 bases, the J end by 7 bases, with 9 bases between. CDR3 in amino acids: CSASGNTQYF. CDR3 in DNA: TGCAGCGCCTCGGGAAATACGCAGTATTTT.

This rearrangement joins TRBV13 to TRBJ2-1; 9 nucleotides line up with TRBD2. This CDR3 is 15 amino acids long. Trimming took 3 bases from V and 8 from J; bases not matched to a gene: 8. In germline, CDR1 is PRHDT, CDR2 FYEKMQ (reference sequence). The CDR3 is CASSFAGGRGDEQFF. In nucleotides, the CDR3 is TGTGCCAGCAGCTTTGCGGGAGGGCGAGGGGATGAGCAGTTCTTC.

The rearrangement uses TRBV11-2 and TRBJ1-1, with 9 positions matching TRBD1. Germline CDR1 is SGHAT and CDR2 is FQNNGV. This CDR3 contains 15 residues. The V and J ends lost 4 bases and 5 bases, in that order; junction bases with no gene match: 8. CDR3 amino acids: CASSSIAGTGTEAFF. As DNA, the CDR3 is TGTGCCAGCAGCTCCATCGCCGGGACAGGGACTGAAGCTTTCTTT.

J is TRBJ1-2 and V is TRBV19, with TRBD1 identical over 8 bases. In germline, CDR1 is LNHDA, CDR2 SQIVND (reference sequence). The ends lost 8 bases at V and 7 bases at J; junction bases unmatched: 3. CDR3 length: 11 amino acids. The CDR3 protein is CASWDRFGYTF. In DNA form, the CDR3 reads TGTGCCAGTTGGGACAGGTTTGGCTACACCTTC.

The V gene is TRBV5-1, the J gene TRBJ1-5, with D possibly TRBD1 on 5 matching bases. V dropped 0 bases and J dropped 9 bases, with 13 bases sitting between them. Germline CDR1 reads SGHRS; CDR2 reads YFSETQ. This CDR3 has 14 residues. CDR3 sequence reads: CASSLDQGERPQHF. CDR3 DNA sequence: TGCGCCAGCAGCTTGGATCAGGGCGAGCGGCCCCAGCATTTT.

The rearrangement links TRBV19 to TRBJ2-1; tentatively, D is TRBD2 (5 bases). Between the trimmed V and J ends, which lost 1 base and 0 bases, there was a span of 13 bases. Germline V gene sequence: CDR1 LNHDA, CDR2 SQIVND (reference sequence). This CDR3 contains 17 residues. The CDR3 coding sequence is TGTGCCAGTAGTATAGGGCGGGCAAAGAGCTCCTACAATGAGCAGTTCTTC. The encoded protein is CASSIGRAKSSYNEQFF.

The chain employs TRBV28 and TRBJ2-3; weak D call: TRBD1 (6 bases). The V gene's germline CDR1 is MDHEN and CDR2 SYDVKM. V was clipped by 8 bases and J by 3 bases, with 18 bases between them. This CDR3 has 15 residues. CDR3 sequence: CASGPLGGSTDTQYF. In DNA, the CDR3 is TGTGCCAGCGGCCCCTTAGGGGGATCGACAGATACGCAGTATTTT. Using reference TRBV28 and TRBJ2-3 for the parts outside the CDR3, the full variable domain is DVKVTQSSRYLVKRTGEKVFLECVQDMDHENMFWYRQDPGLGLRLIYFSYDVKMKEKGDIPEGYSVSREKKERFSLILESASTNQTSMYLCASGPLGGSTDTQYFGPGTRLTVL.

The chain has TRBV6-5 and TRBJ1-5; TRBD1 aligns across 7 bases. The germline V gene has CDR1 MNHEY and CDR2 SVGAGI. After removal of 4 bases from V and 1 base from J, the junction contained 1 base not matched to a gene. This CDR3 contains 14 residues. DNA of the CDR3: TGTGCCAGCAGTTCGACAGGGAGCAATCAGCCCCAGCATTTT. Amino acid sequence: CASSSTGSNQPQHF.